In its sample, the clone carrying this TCR beta chain was seen a few times. TCRdb ran MiXCR on the RT-PCR reads and lists one entry per CDR3 protein. The data show approximately 720,000 distinct CDR3 sequences, 13% to 15% seen once. V was cut by 0 bases and J by 4 bases, with 11 bases left in between. CDR1 SGHRS and CDR2 YFSETQ come from the germline V gene. The CDR3 totals 15 residues. The TCR was taken from a female donor in good health, serving as a healthy control. The V gene is TRBV5-1, the J gene TRBJ2-1; D ambiguous. The sequenced sample consisted of memory CD4+ T cells from blood. CDR3 amino acids: CASSLVSETYNEQFF. Here the CDR3 DNA reads TGCGCCAGCAGCTTGGTCTCAGAGACGTACAATGAGCAGTTCTTC. Together with reference TRBV5-1 and TRBJ2-1, the CDR3 gives the full variable domain: KAGVTQTPRYLIKTRGQQVTLSCSPISGHRSVSWYQQTPGQGLQFLFEYFSETQRNKGNFPGRFSGRQFSNSRSEMNVSTLELGDSALYLCASSLVSETYNEQFFGPGTRLTVL.